This T cell receptor beta chain was sequenced for a study of PD-1 blockade in classical Hodgkin lymphoma (dated by TCRdb to about 2020). Context from the whole study: Nivolumab dosing was 3 mg/kg intravenously every 2 weeks, continuing until either disease progression or unacceptable toxicity. The study used TCR beta sequencing and CyTOF to define a peripheral blood immune signature of response to PD-1 blockade in classical Hodgkin lymphoma. Results the study describes overall, beyond this receptor: Lower diversity was observed in patients in whom nivolumab was started less than 1 year after ASCT, and these patients were excluded from later analyses so that confounding by immune reconstitution would be avoided. Baseline diversity similar to that of newly diagnosed patients was observed in trial patients achieving complete response, whereas significantly lower diversity was observed in partial responders and progressors. Baseline TCR diversity was reported to be lower in newly diagnosed patients than in healthy donors and to be lower still in relapsed/refractory patients. A significant rise by C4D1 was seen in CD4+ but not CD8+ TCR diversity (p=0.0027 vs p=0.16), with the rise being most apparent in complete responders (p=0.02). The study was limited to a single clinical trial cohort, and causes of repertoire differences, possibly disease activity or prior therapy, remained undefined.

The CDR3 numbers 12 residues from cysteine through phenylalanine. Just the 36-base CDR3 DNA is kept, in frame starting at base 1. Relative to germline, V is missing 5 bases and J is missing 5 bases, with 2 bases of the junction outside any gene match. The germline V gene provides CDR1 MNHEY and CDR2 SVGAGI. Genomic DNA was extracted with the Qiagen DNeasy kit from unsorted PBMCs and from negatively selected CD4+ and CD8+ fractions. TCR beta CDR3 regions were amplified by immunoSEQ multiplex PCR using primers annealing to V and J segments. A synthetic immune receptor repertoire was used to minimize amplification bias, and any remaining bias was removed computationally after sequencing. The original methods were these. Repertoire diversity was quantified as the Shannon entropy index using custom Python scripts. Unsorted, CD4+ and CD8+ repertoires were examined separately, except in combined analyses, for which CD4+ and CD8+ sequences were merged in silico. A clone counted as expanded when the clone's frequency after treatment rose at least 2-fold relative to C1D1, and clones undetected at baseline were given a pseudocount of 0.5. Clones with 0 or 1 copy at C1D1 were defined as singleton clones, while clones with 2 or more copies were defined as non-singleton clones. Clones expanded in unsorted samples were labelled as CD4+, CD8+ or unknown by matching protein sequences in sorted samples from the same patient. Wilcoxon tests on paired samples were used to test changes in diversity from C1D1 to C4D1. Imported from immuneACCESS, the table was reduced by TCRdb to in-frame sequences with V and J called. These copies leave out some clones; in studies compared against another copy, an unresolved V gene accounts for under half, and the cause of the remainder is not known. The DNA was the basis for D and trimming; V, J and clone size are from that table. This sample comprises tens of thousands of clones, roughly 73% of them detected only once. Over 13% of the sample lies in the top ten.

The time point tag for this specimen amounts to: cycle 2 day 1 (C2D1) of nivolumab. Every trial patient had relapsed after autologous stem cell transplantation, and cohorts A, B and C differed in prior brentuximab vedotin exposure. A total of roughly 57 patients with relapsed/refractory classical Hodgkin lymphoma made up the trial cohort, and each patient's best overall response was complete response, partial response or progressive disease. Trial patients were treated with single-agent nivolumab in the multi-cohort phase II CheckMate 205 trial. Best overall response was determined by an independent review committee according to the 2007 International Working Group response criteria. PBMCs from the trial were collected at three points: immediately before nivolumab initiation (C1D1), and during therapy at cycle 2 day 1 and cycle 4 day 1. Peripheral blood was collected in 8 mL Vacutainer Cell Preparation Tubes, from which PBMCs were isolated by centrifugation and then cryopreserved.

As regards this clone: Its specific antigen is unknown. Per-base qualities were not stored, and no clone one base away is much larger.

The sample was peripheral blood mononuclear cells (PBMCs), taken before the second cycle of nivolumab. This chain joins TRBV6-5 to TRBJ2-5; a stretch of 7 junction bases matches TRBD2. This receptor was obtained from a human donor with classical Hodgkin lymphoma. The DNA sequence follows: TGTGCCAGCAGTCCCGGGAGGGAGACCCAGTACTTC. Its product reads: CASSPGRETQYF.